This TCR beta chain is drawn from a study of monozygotic twins with cystic fibrosis. The wider study: Library input was around 3.1 micrograms of fragmented DNA, with about 15 PCR cycles. Overall study findings and caveats: Monozygotic CF twin pairs shared significantly more nucleotide-identical clonotypes than unrelated CF individuals did. Age, concordance and disease severity did not associate with shared CDR3 numbers. The repertoire was suggested to be naive-dominated, clonality median around 0.0095.

Regarding this clone: The antigen is unknown.

The V end was cut by 5 bases, the J end by 4 bases, with 8 bases between. The V gene's germline CDR1 is SQVTM and CDR2 ANQGSEA. The CDR3 has 11 residues. Measured with immunoSEQ multiplex PCR; TCRdb has only the in-frame clones, and not every one. The sample records some 35,000 clones, 85% to 95% being singletons. The sequenced material came from blood. The genes are TRBV29-1 and TRBJ1-2; possibly TRBD1 for D (6 bases). The receptor was isolated from a boy aged 2 to 9 with cystic fibrosis. The CDR3, as DNA: TGCAGCGTTCTGGACAGCTATGGCTACACCTTC. Protein sequence: CSVLDSYGYTF.